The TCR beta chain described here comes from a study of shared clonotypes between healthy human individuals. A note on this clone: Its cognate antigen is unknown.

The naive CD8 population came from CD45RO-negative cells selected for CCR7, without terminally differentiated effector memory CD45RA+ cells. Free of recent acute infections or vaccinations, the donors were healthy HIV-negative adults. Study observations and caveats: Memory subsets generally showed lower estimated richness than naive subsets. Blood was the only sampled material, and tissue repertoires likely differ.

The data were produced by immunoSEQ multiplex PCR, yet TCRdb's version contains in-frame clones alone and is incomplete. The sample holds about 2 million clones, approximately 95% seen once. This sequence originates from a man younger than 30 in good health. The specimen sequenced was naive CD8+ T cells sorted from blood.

CDR3 in amino acids: CAWRAPHSSSYNSPLHF. For the CDR3, the DNA is TGTGCCTGGAGAGCCCCTCATTCGAGCTCCTATAATTCACCCCTCCACTTT. J is TRBJ1-6 and V is TRBV30; no reliable D call. The CDR3 is 17 residues long. The ends were cut back, 3 bases at V and 0 bases at J, with 15 bases in the middle. In germline, CDR1 is GTSNPN, CDR2 SVGIG (reference sequence).